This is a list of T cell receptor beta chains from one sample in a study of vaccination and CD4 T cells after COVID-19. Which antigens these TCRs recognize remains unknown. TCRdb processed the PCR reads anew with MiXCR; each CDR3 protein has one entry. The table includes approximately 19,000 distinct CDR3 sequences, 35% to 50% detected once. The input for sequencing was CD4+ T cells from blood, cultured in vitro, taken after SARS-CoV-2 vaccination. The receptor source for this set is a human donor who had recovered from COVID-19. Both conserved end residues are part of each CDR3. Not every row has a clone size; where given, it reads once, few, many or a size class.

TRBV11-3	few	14	CASSAGTGPYGYTF
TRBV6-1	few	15	CASRVRTGDSYEQYF
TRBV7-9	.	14	CASSRLSDNYGYTF
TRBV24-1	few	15	CATSDSGTDNNEQFF
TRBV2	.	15	CASSLGVGRNTEAFF
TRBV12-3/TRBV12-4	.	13	CASSVDRGRPQHF
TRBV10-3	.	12	CATSGNSYEQYF
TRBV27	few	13	CASSWSTNTEAFF
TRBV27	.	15	CASSVGTGEGYGYTF
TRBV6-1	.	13	CASRALTNYGYTF
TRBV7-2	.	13	CASSLGRGWGYTF
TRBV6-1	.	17	CASSETGDRGGFQPQHF
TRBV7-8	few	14	CATLPGREPREQYF
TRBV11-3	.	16	CASSPPGTLNTGELFF
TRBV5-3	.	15	CASSFRATRGETQYF
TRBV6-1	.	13	CASSETSGGEQYF
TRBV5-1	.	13	CANSRQGSTEAFF
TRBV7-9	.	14	CASSADTSRYEQYF
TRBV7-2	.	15	CASSLAPAGADTQYF
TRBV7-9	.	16	CASGLAGGGGANVLTF
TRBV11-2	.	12	CASSFNKETQYF
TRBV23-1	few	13	CASSQEVDPRAFF
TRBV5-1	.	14	CASSLEAGTTEAFF
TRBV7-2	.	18	CASSLAGQGSVRGTEAFF
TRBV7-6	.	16	CASTDRGSFSTGELFF